Below, 27 T cell receptor beta chains from the same sample are listed, as sequenced in a study of shared clonotypes between healthy human individuals. The table came from immunoSEQ multiplex PCR; TCRdb's copy has only in-frame clones and leaves some out. The repertoire holds around 1.1 million clones, with roughly 74% as singletons. Source material: memory CD4+ T cells from PBMCs. Subset here: CD45RA-negative fraction. Source of these receptors: a man between 18 and 35 years old in good health. Some clones in this sample may be carry-over from other donors' samples.

This clone was detected many times. The J gene is TRBJ2-5, the V gene TRBV5-6; 7 bases fit TRBD1. CDR3 length: 14 amino acids. Germline lookup yields CDR1 SGHDT and CDR2 YYEEEE. The trim removed 0 bases at V and 5 bases at J, leaving 4 bases unmatched. The CDR3 spells CASSLAGQAETQYF. The DNA of the CDR3 is TGTGCCAGCAGCTTGGCAGGACAGGCGGAGACCCAGTACTTC.

The chain carries TRBV11-2 and TRBJ1-1; D remains unclear. Germline CDR1 and CDR2: SGHAT and FQNNGV. Deletions cut 4 bases from V and 1 base from J, with 4 bases between. This CDR3 region has 12 residues. Written as DNA, the CDR3 is TGTGCCAGCAGCTACGCGAACACTGAAGCTTTCTTT. It is translated as CASSYANTEAFF.

CDR3: CASSATDRPWEQYF. The CDR3, as DNA: TGTGCCAGCAGTGCCACGGACAGGCCGTGGGAGCAGTACTTC. This rearrangement joins TRBV27 to TRBJ2-7; 7 bases are a match to TRBD1. Germline CDR1 is MNHEY and CDR2 is SMNVEV (reference sequence). The CDR3 contains 14 residues. Trimming took 5 bases from V and 7 from J; bases not matched to a gene: 11.

In regard to this clone: A far larger clone is off by one base, so a read error is likely. V is TRBV20-1 and J is TRBJ2-1, with D tentatively TRBD1 or TRBD2 (5 bases each). The CDR3 totals 11 residues. CDR1 and CDR2 (germline): DFQATT, SNEGSKA (reference sequence). Here the CDR3 DNA reads TGCAGTGCTGGGGGAGTTGATGAGCGGTTCTTC. Amino acids: CSAGGVDERFF.

This clone has a single count. This chain uses TRBV18 with TRBJ1-1, with a weak D call TRBD1 (6 bases). Germline CDR1 is KGHSH and CDR2 is LQKENI. CDR3 size: 13 residues. Trimming removed 5 bases at V and 4 bases at J, with 11 bases between. Written as DNA, the CDR3 is TGTGCCAGCTCATACAGGGTGGGCACTGAAGCTTTCTTT. Translation: CASSYRVGTEAFF.

The sample holds one count of this clone. The chain recombines TRBV7-3 with TRBJ2-3; 9 positions agree with TRBD2. Germline trimming cut 1 base from V and 4 bases from J; bases unmatched to any gene: 6. The CDR3 has 16 amino acids. CDR1 and CDR2 (germline): SGHTA, FQGTGA. The CDR3 spells CASSLIRAGGADTQYF. CDR3 bases: TGTGCCAGCAGCTTAATTCGAGCGGGAGGAGCAGATACGCAGTATTTT. Full variable domain (missing parts from reference TRBV7-3 and TRBJ2-3): GAGVSQTPSNKVTEKGKYVELRCDPISGHTALYWYRQSLGQGPEFLIYFQGTGAADDSGLPNDRFFAVRPEGSVSTLKIQRTERGDSAVYLCASSLIRAGGADTQYFGPGTRLTVL.

The chain links TRBV27 to TRBJ1-1; the match to TRBD1 covers 7 bases. Unmatched junction bases numbered 13, after V lost 4 bases and J lost 11 bases. The CDR3 sequence is 14 residues long. CDR1 is MNHEY, CDR2 SMNVEV, per germline (reference sequence). The CDR3 nucleotides read TGTGCCAGCAGTTGGACCGGGACAGTAAGCCGTGCTTTCTTT. Translating gives CASSWTGTVSRAFF.

The rearrangement links TRBV6-6 to TRBJ2-7; TRBD2 matches at 10 bases. Germline CDR1 reads MNHNY; CDR2 reads SVGAGI (reference sequence). The CDR3 is made up of 15 amino acids. With V trimmed by 3 bases and J by 5 bases, 7 bases remained unmatched. The CDR3 sequence: CASSYLPLAGDEQYF. DNA for the CDR3: TGTGCCAGCAGTTATCTTCCGCTAGCGGGAGACGAGCAGTACTTC.

This chain connects TRBV4-3 to TRBJ2-7; the match to TRBD1 covers 9 bases. The ends lost 3 bases at V and 3 bases at J; junction bases unmatched: 6. The germline V gene encodes CDR1 LGHNA and CDR2 YSLEER. The CDR3 runs to 15 residues. The CDR3, as DNA: TGCGCCAGCAGCCACAACCGGGACAGGGTCTACGAGCAGTACTTC. Protein sequence: CASSHNRDRVYEQYF.

In this sample, this clone turned up a few times. A read error may account for a junction end that differs from germline. The chain links TRBV7-2 to TRBJ2-7; 10 bases align to TRBD2. The length of the CDR3 is 15 residues. Germline V lookup: CDR1 SGHTA, CDR2 FQGNSA. In DNA, the CDR3 is TGTGCCACCAGCTCGGCGCTAGCGGGAGTATACGAGCAGTACTTC. It yields the protein CATSSALAGVYEQYF.

This chain uses TRBV5-4 with TRBJ2-1, with TRBD2 identical over 7 bases. V trimming: 7 bases; J trimming: 7 bases; junction bases outside the gene matches: 11. CDR1 is SGHNT and CDR2 is YYREEE in the germline V gene (reference sequence). This CDR3 contains 14 residues. The CDR3 sequence: CASHPYGGSNEQFF. For the CDR3, the DNA is TGTGCCAGCCACCCCTACGGGGGGAGTAATGAGCAGTTCTTC.

Concerning this clone: The sample holds other DNA sequences that translate to the same CDR3. The chain uses TRBV18 and TRBJ2-5; 7 bases line up with TRBD1. Germline CDR1 and CDR2: KGHSH and LQKENI. The CDR3 consists of 14 residues. The V segment lost 1 base and the J segment 4 bases; nucleotides outside the gene matches: 3. This chain's CDR3 is CASSPRSGGETQYF. As DNA, the CDR3 is TGTGCCAGCTCACCACGATCAGGGGGAGAGACCCAGTACTTC. The entire variable domain, with the rest obtained from reference TRBV18 and TRBJ2-5, is as follows: NAGVMQNPRHLVRRRGQEARLRCSPMKGHSHVYWYRQLPEEGLKFMVYLQKENIIDESGMPKERFSAEFPKEGPSILRIQQVVRGDSAAYFCASSPRSGGETQYFGPGTRLLVL.

The V and J genes are TRBV19 and TRBJ2-1; perhaps D is TRBD1 or TRBD2 (5 bases each). Looked up from germline, CDR1 is LNHDA and CDR2 is SQIVND (reference sequence). The CDR3 loop spans 17 amino acids. With 1 base removed from V and 0 bases from J, the gap between germline ends came to 13 bases. Here the CDR3 reads CASSIGGADTSYNEQFF. CDR3 DNA: TGTGCCAGTAGTATAGGTGGAGCGGACACCTCCTACAATGAGCAGTTCTTC. Using reference TRBV19 and TRBJ2-1 for the parts outside the CDR3, the full variable domain is DGGITQSPKYLFRKEGQNVTLSCEQNLNHDAMYWYRQDPGQGLRLIYYSQIVNDFQKGDIAEGYSVSREKKESFPLTVTSAQKNPTAFYLCASSIGGADTSYNEQFFGPGTRLTVL.

For this clone: At the DNA level, this CDR3 is encoded by other sequences in the same sample as well. The chain combines TRBV5-1 with TRBJ2-1; TRBD2 matches 11 bases. Germline loops: CDR1 SGHRS, CDR2 YFSETQ. The CDR3 runs to 16 residues. Trimming cost V 0 bases and J 4 bases; bases outside gene matches: 3. This CDR3 reads CASSLGLAGGYNEQFF. The CDR3 DNA is TGCGCCAGCAGCTTGGGGCTAGCGGGAGGATACAATGAGCAGTTCTTC.

This clone was seen more than once but under ten times. The V and J genes are TRBV2 and TRBJ1-2; D possibly corresponds to TRBD1 (5 bases). Germline CDR1 reads SNHLY; CDR2 reads FYNNEI. The CDR3 runs 16 residues. With 1 base removed from V and 8 bases from J, the gap between germline ends came to 20 bases. In DNA, the CDR3 is TGTGCCAGCAGTGAAGAATTGGGACGGGGAACTAACGGCTACACCTTC. It codes for CASSEELGRGTNGYTF.

V is TRBV5-6 and J is TRBJ2-7; 7 nucleotides align to TRBD1. CDR3 length equals 15 residues. V lost 0 bases to trimming and J lost 4 bases; unmatched junction nucleotides: 7. Germline V gene lookup returns CDR1 SGHDT and CDR2 YYEEEE. For the CDR3, the DNA is TGTGCCAGCAGCTTGGGGTGGGGCAGGGGGTACGAGCAGTACTTC. Encoded protein: CASSLGWGRGYEQYF.

V is TRBV4-1 and J is TRBJ2-7; no clear D gene. This CDR3 is 15 amino acids long. The V and J ends lost 4 bases and 3 bases respectively, with 16 bases between them. Germline V gene sequence: CDR1 MGHRA, CDR2 YSYEKL. The CDR3 protein is CASSLIRSENYEQYF. In DNA, the CDR3 is TGCGCCAGCAGCCTCATCCGGAGCGAAAACTACGAGCAGTACTTC.

This clone has a handful of counts. The rearrangement links TRBV28 to TRBJ1-4; D ambiguous. Germline CDR1 MDHEN, CDR2 SYDVKM. The CDR3 covers 12 residues. V shed 6 bases and J shed 9 bases, with 11 bases lying between them. In nucleotides, the CDR3 is TGTGCCAGCAGCTCCCCGAAGAAAAAACTGTTTTTT. Translating it yields CASSSPKKKLFF.

The chain employs TRBV6-5 and TRBJ2-7, with unresolved D. Germline lookup yields CDR1 MNHEY and CDR2 SVGAGI. The CDR3 runs 14 residues. V was pared by 4 bases and J by 1 base, with 11 bases between. CDR3 region: CASSLGGNSYEQYF. As DNA, the CDR3 is TGTGCCAGCAGTTTAGGCGGAAATTCCTACGAGCAGTACTTC.

The genes are TRBV30 and TRBJ2-5; D remains unclear. Trimming cost V 0 bases and J 5 bases, with 10 bases left between them. This CDR3 is built from 13 residues. From germline, CDR1 is GTSNPN and CDR2 SVGIG (reference sequence). For the CDR3, the DNA is TGTGCCTGGAGTGTAGAGAATGGGGAGACCCAGTACTTC. Its protein is CAWSVENGETQYF. The full variable domain, its missing parts supplied by reference TRBV30 and TRBJ2-5, is SQTIHQWPATLVQPVGSPLSLECTVEGTSNPNLYWYRQAAGRGLQLLFYSVGIGQISSEVPQNLSASRPQDRQFILSSKKLLLSDSGFYLCAWSVENGETQYFGPGTRLLVL.

The chain recombines TRBV9 with TRBJ2-7, with 8 bases fitting TRBD2. The CDR3 spans 13 residues. The J segment lost 8 bases and the V segment lost 0 bases, leaving 4 bases of the junction unmatched. CDR1 and CDR2 from the germline V gene are SGDLS and YYNGEE. CDR3 region: CASSVGAGVKQYF. The CDR3 DNA follows: TGTGCCAGCAGCGTAGGAGCGGGGGTTAAGCAGTACTTC.

The rearrangement joins TRBV30 to TRBJ1-2, with no clear D. The CDR3 extends over 12 amino acids. Trimming took off 4 bases at V and 8 bases at J, with 14 bases between the two ends. CDR1 is GTSNPN and CDR2 is SVGIG in the germline V gene (reference sequence). The CDR3 sequence: CAWIKDLEGYTF. The CDR3 DNA sequence: TGTGCCTGGATTAAGGATTTGGAGGGCTACACCTTC.

This rearrangement joins TRBV7-9 to TRBJ2-2, with a weak D call TRBD1 (6 bases). V was cut by 7 bases and J by 4 bases, with 16 bases left in between. The CDR3 is 15 residues long. From germline, CDR1 is SEHNR and CDR2 FQNEAQ (reference sequence). The CDR3 region is CASKDFSGATGELFF. The CDR3 DNA reads as TGTGCCAGCAAAGACTTCTCAGGGGCCACCGGGGAGCTGTTTTTT.

The V gene is TRBV5-1, the J gene TRBJ1-4, with TRBD1 matching over 7 bases. The CDR3 runs 16 residues. J gave up 4 bases and V 3 bases, and 9 bases lay outside the gene matches. Germline V lookup: CDR1 SGHRS, CDR2 YFSETQ. CDR3 residues: CASSWDRQGSNEKLFF. The CDR3 DNA reads as TGCGCCAGCAGCTGGGACCGACAGGGCAGTAATGAAAAACTGTTTTTT.

The chain combines TRBV19 with TRBJ1-1; TRBD1 aligns across 7 bases. V was clipped by 6 bases and J by 0 bases; unmatched bases: 13. The CDR3 covers 17 residues. The V gene's germline CDR1 is LNHDA and CDR2 SQIVND (reference sequence). For the CDR3, the DNA is TGTGCCAGTAGCCCTATATTGACAGGGCTCATGAACACTGAAGCTTTCTTT. Translating it yields CASSPILTGLMNTEAFF.

J is TRBJ2-2 and V is TRBV4-1; 10 bases match TRBD2. CDR1 MGHRA and CDR2 YSYEKL come from the germline V gene. The CDR3 runs to 19 residues. V lost 1 base to trimming and J lost 6 bases; unmatched junction nucleotides: 14. The CDR3 bases are TGCGCCAGCAGCCAAGTTTGGACTAGCGGCCCCGGATTTTCCGGGGAGCTGTTTTTT. Its translation: CASSQVWTSGPGFSGELFF.

V gene TRBV28 combines with J gene TRBJ2-5, with 12 nucleotides matching TRBD2. Looked up from germline, CDR1 is MDHEN and CDR2 is SYDVKM. V was pared by 8 bases and J by 5 bases, with 9 bases of the junction left unmatched. The CDR3 has 15 residues. The CDR3 DNA sequence: TGTGCCAGCTCGACCAGACTAGCGGGAGAGGAGACCCAGTACTTC. Its translation: CASSTRLAGEETQYF.